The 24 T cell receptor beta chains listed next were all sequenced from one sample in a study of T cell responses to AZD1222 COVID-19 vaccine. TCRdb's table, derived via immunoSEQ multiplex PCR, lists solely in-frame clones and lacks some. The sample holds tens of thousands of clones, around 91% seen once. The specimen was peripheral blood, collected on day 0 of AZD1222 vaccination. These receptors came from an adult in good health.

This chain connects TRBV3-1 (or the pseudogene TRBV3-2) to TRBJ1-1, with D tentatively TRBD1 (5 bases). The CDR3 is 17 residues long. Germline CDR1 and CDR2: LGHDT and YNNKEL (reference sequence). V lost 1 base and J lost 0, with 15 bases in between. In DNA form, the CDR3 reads TGTGCCAGCAGCCAAGTGGTGGACGGGGGAATGAACACTGAAGCTTTCTTT. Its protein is CASSQVVDGGMNTEAFF.

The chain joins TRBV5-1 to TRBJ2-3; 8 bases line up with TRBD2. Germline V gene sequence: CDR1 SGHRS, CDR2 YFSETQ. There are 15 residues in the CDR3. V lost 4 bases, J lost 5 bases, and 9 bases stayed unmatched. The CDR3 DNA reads TGCGCCAGCAGCACAGGACTAGCTTTGGAAGATACGCAGTATTTT. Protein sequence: CASSTGLALEDTQYF.

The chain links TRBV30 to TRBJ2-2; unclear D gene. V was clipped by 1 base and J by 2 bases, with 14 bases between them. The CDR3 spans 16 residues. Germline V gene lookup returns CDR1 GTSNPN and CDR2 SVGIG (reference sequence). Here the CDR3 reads CAWSGMQYRNTGELFF. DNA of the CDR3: TGTGCCTGGAGTGGCATGCAGTACAGAAACACCGGGGAGCTGTTTTTT.

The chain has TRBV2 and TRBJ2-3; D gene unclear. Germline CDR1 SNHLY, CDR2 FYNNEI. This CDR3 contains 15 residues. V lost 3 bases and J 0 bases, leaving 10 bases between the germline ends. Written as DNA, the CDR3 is TGTGCCAGCAGTGACGGCACATTTAGCACAGATACGCAGTATTTT. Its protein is CASSDGTFSTDTQYF.

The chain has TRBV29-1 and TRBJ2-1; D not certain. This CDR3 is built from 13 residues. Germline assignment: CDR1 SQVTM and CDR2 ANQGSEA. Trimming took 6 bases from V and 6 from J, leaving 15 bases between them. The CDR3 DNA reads TGCAGCGTAGACCCCGTTAGGTCCAATGAGCAGTTCTTC. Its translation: CSVDPVRSNEQFF.

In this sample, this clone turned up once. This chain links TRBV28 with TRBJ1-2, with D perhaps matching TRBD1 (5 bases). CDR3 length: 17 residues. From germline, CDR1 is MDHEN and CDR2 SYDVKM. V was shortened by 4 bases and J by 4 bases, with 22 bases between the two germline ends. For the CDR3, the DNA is TGTGCCAGCAGTTACAGGAACCTAGGGGACGGATCCTATGGCTACACCTTC. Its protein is CASSYRNLGDGSYGYTF.

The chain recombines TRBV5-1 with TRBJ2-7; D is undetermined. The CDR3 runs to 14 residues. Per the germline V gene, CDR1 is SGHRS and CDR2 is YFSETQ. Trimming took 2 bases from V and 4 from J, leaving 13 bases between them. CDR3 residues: CASSFNGLSYEQYF. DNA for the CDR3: TGCGCCAGCAGCTTCAACGGCCTATCTTACGAGCAGTACTTC.

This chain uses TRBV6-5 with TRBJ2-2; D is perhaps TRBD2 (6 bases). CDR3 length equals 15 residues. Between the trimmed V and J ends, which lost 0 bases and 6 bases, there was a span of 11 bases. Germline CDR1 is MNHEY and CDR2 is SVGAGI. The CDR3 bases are TGTGCCAGCAGTTACTCGGACGGGAGTGCCGGGGAGCTGTTTTTT. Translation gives CASSYSDGSAGELFF.

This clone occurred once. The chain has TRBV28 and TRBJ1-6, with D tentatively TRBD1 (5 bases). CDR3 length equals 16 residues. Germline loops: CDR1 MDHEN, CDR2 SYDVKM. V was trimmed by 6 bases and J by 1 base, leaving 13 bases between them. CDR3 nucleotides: TGTGCCAGCAGGGAGAGTGGGGGTTCCTATAATTCACCCCTCCACTTT. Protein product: CASRESGGSYNSPLHF. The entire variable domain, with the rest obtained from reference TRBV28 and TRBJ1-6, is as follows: DVKVTQSSRYLVKRTGEKVFLECVQDMDHENMFWYRQDPGLGLRLIYFSYDVKMKEKGDIPEGYSVSREKKERFSLILESASTNQTSMYLCASRESGGSYNSPLHFGNGTRLTVT.

CDR3 nucleotides: TGTGCCAGCAGATCGCGACCCGAGAGCACTGAAGCTTTCTTT. Translation gives CASRSRPESTEAFF. The chain has TRBV27 and TRBJ1-1; D remains unclear. CDR3 length equals 14 residues. Germline V gene data show CDR1 as MNHEY and CDR2 as SMNVEV (reference sequence). V was shortened by 6 bases and J by 4 bases, with 15 bases between the two germline ends.

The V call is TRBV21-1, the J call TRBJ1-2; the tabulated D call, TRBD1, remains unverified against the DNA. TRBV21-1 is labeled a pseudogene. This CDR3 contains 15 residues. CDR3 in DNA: TGTGCCAGCAGCCTCCACAGGGGGCTGGGCTATGGCTACACCTTC. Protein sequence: CASSLHRGLGYGYTF.

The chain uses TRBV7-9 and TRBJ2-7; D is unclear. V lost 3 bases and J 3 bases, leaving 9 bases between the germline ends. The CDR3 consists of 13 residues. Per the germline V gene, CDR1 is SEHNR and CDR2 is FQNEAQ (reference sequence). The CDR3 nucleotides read TGTGCCAGCAGCTTTATCGGTAGCTACGAGCAGTACTTC. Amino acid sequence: CASSFIGSYEQYF. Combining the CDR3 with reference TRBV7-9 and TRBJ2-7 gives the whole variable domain DTGVSQNPRHKITKRGQNVTFRCDPISEHNRLYWYRQTLGQGPEFLTYFQNEAQLEKSRLLSDRFSAERPKGSFSTLEIQRTEQGDSAMYLCASSFIGSYEQYFGPGTRLTVT.

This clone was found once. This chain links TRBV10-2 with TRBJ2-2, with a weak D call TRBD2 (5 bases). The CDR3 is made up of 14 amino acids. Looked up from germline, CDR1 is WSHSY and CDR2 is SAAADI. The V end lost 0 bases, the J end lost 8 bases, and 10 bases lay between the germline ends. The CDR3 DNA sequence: TGCGCCAGCAGTGAGTCTGGGGAGACGGGGGAGCTGTTTTTT. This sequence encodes CASSESGETGELFF.

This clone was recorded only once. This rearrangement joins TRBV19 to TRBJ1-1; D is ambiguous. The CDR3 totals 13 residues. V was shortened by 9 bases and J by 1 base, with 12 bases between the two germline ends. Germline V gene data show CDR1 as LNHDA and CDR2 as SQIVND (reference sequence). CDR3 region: CASHSITNTEAFF. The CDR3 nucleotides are TGTGCCAGCCATTCAATCACGAACACTGAAGCTTTCTTT.

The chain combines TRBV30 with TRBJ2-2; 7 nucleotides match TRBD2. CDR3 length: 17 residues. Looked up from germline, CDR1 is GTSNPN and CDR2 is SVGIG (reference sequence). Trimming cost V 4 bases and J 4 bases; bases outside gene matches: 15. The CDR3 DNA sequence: TGTGCCTGGACTAACCTCTTGACTAGCTGGAGCACCGGGGAGCTGTTTTTT. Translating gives CAWTNLLTSWSTGELFF.

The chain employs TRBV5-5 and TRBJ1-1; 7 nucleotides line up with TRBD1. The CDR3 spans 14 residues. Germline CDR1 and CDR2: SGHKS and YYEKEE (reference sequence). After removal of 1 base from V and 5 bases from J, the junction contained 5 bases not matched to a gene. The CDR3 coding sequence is TGTGCCAGCAGCTTGCAGGGGGTGAGAACTGAAGCTTTCTTT. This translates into CASSLQGVRTEAFF. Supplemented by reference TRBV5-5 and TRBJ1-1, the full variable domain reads DAGVTQSPTHLIKTRGQQVTLRCSPISGHKSVSWYQQVLGQGPQFIFQYYEKEERGRGNFPDRFSARQFPNYSSELNVNALLLGDSALYLCASSLQGVRTEAFFGQGTRLTVV.

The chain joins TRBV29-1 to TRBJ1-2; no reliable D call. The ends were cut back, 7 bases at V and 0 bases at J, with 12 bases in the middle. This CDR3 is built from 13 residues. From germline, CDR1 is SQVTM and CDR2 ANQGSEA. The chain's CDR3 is CSAGPGTNYGYTF. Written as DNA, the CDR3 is TGCAGCGCTGGACCAGGCACTAACTATGGCTACACCTTC.

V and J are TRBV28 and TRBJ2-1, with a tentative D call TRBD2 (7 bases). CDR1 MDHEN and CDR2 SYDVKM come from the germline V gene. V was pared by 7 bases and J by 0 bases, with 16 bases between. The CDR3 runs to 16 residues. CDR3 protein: CASTLGGQVSYNEQFF. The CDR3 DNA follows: TGTGCCAGCACCCTGGGGGGGCAGGTCTCCTACAATGAGCAGTTCTTC.

CDR3 amino acids: CASSGLRLAGLKETQYF. The CDR3 DNA sequence: TGTGCCAGCAGCGGGCTGCGACTAGCGGGACTAAAAGAGACCCAGTACTTC. This chain links TRBV28 with TRBJ2-5; 11 positions match TRBD2. Germline-derived CDR1 and CDR2 are MDHEN and SYDVKM. J lost 3 bases, V lost 6 bases, and 12 bases had no gene match. CDR3 size: 17 residues.

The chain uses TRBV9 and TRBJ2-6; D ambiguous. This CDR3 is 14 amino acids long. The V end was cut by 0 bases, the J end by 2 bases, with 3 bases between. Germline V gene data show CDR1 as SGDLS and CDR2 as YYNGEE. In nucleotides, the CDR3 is TGTGCCAGCAGCGTAGCTACTGGGGCCAACGTCCTGACTTTC. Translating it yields CASSVATGANVLTF.

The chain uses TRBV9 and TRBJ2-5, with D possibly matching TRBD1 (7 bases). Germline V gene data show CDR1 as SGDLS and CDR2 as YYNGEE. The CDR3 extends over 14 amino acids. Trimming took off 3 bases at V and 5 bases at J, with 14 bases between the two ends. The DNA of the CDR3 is TGTGCCAGCAGCGGATCCTCAGGGGGGGAGACCCAGTACTTC. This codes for CASSGSSGGETQYF.

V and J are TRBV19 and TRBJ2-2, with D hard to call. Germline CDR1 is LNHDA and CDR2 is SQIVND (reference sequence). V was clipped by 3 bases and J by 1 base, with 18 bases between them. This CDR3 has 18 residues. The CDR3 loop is CASSIVFSGWRNTGELFF. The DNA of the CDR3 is TGTGCCAGTAGTATTGTTTTTTCTGGGTGGCGGAACACCGGGGAGCTGTTTTTT. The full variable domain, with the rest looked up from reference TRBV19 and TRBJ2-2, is DGGITQSPKYLFRKEGQNVTLSCEQNLNHDAMYWYRQDPGQGLRLIYYSQIVNDFQKGDIAEGYSVSREKKESFPLTVTSAQKNPTAFYLCASSIVFSGWRNTGELFFGEGSRLTVL.

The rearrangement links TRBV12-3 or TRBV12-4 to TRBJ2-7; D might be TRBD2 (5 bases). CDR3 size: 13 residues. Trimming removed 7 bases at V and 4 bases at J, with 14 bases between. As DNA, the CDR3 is TGTGCCAGCACCGAATGGGGAGATTACGAGCAGTACTTC. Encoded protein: CASTEWGDYEQYF.

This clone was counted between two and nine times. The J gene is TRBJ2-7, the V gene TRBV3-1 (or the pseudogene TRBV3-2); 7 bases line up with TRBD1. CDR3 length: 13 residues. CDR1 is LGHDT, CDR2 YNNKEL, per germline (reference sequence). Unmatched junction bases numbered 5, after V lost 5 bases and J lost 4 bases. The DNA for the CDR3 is TGTGCCAGCAGCACACAGGGGTCGTACGAGCAGTACTTC. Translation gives CASSTQGSYEQYF.